The 8 T cell receptor beta chains below all came from one sample that was sequenced in a study of response to subunit inactivated influenza vaccine. MiXCR was run by TCRdb on the RT-PCR reads, yielding one entry per CDR3 protein. This table holds about 780,000 distinct CDR3 sequences, less than 20% found once. The input for sequencing was PBMCs from blood, taken more than 4 days after vaccination. Receptors were obtained from a man aged 50-59 years who received an inactivated influenza vaccine.

This clonotype occurred a few times. V is TRBV20-1 and J is TRBJ2-7, with 11 bases aligning to TRBD2. Germline assignment: CDR1 DFQATT and CDR2 SNEGSKA (reference sequence). V lost 6 bases to trimming and J lost 3 bases; unmatched junction nucleotides: 7. The CDR3 covers 14 residues. The CDR3, as DNA: TGCAGTGCGAAAGCCGGGACTAGCGGCTACGAGCAGTACTTC. Encoded protein: CSAKAGTSGYEQYF.

V usage is TRBV11-2 and J usage is TRBJ2-5; D is possibly TRBD1 or TRBD2 (6 bases each). Trimming removed 4 bases from V and 5 bases from J, with 14 bases in between. The CDR3 covers 14 residues. Looked up from germline, CDR1 is SGHAT and CDR2 is FQNNGV. The CDR3 loop is CASSSGAPEETQYF. DNA of the CDR3: TGTGCCAGCAGCTCGGGGGCTCCTGAGGAGACCCAGTACTTC.

The V gene is TRBV10-3, the J gene TRBJ2-5; no clear D. Germline lookup yields CDR1 ENHRY and CDR2 SYGVKD. The CDR3 spans 14 residues. Trimming pared 8 bases from V and 5 bases from J, leaving 18 bases between. This CDR3 is CAIAPFEGSETQYF. The CDR3 DNA follows: TGTGCCATCGCTCCCTTTGAAGGGTCGGAGACCCAGTACTTC.

This clonotype occurred a few times. V and J are TRBV6-2 or TRBV6-3 and TRBJ2-5; 7 bases map to TRBD2. V was pared by 5 bases and J by 1 base, with 10 bases of the junction left unmatched. In germline, CDR1 is MNHEY, CDR2 SVGEGT. The CDR3 loop spans 16 amino acids. CDR3 bases: TGTGCCAGCAGTCACCGCGGCTGGGAGGGCCAAGAGACCCAGTACTTC. Its translation is CASSHRGWEGQETQYF.

The chain is built from TRBV7-2 and TRBJ1-2, with D hard to call. Germline V gene data show CDR1 as SGHTA and CDR2 as FQGNSA. Trimming took 0 bases from V and 0 from J, leaving 5 bases between them. CDR3 length equals 14 residues. In DNA form, the CDR3 reads TGTGCCAGCAGCTTAGCCGAAGCTAACTATGGCTACACCTTC. This sequence encodes CASSLAEANYGYTF.

This clonotype has just a few counts. The chain links TRBV24-1 to TRBJ2-7, with a tentative D call TRBD1 (6 bases). The CDR3 is 16 amino acids. Germline loops: CDR1 KGHDR, CDR2 SFDVKD. Between the trimmed V and J ends, which lost 7 bases and 2 bases, there was a span of 20 bases. The CDR3 region is CATRSPQGNIPYEQYF. The CDR3 DNA reads TGTGCCACCAGATCCCCACAGGGAAACATCCCCTACGAGCAGTACTTC.

This clonotype appeared a few times. The chain couples TRBV11-1 to TRBJ1-2; possibly TRBD1 for D (6 bases). Germline CDR1 and CDR2: SGHAT and FQDESV (reference sequence). Trimming took 0 bases from V and 0 from J, leaving 17 bases between them. The CDR3 runs to 18 residues. The CDR3 region is CASSLASDSYTANYGYTF. Written as DNA, the CDR3 is TGTGCCAGCAGCTTAGCGTCGGACAGCTACACTGCTAACTATGGCTACACCTTC.

This clonotype was seen repeatedly, ten times or more. At one boundary the junction diverges from the germline segment, which might be a read error. This chain joins TRBV9 and TRBJ2-3, with unresolved D. The CDR3 spans 12 residues. Germline V gene lookup returns CDR1 SGDLS and CDR2 YYNGEE. CDR3 in amino acids: CASSPLSDTQYF. CDR3 sequence (DNA): TGCGCCAGCAGCCCATTGTCCGATACGCAGTATTTT.